These 30 T cell receptor beta chains came from one sample sequenced in a study of blood T cell repertoires in COVID-19. The assay was immunoSEQ multiplex PCR, and TCRdb's table has in-frame clones only and misses some. The table lists around 170,000 clones, just over 85% of them singletons. The specimen sequenced was peripheral blood. The receptors shown here come from a man aged 45-65 years with active or convalescent COVID-19.

The chain employs TRBV4-3 and TRBJ2-2, with a possible D match to TRBD2 (6 bases). CDR3 length: 16 amino acids. From germline, CDR1 is LGHNA and CDR2 YSLEER. V was cut by 0 bases and J by 5 bases, with 13 bases left in between. CDR3 in amino acids: CASSQDPGSRTGELFF. The CDR3 DNA reads as TGCGCCAGCAGCCAAGATCCCGGGAGTAGGACCGGGGAGCTGTTTTTT.

This clone has only a few counts. This CDR3 is CASSMGSAEQYF. The CDR3 bases are TGTGCCAGTAGTATGGGTAGCGCCGAGCAGTACTTC. The genes are TRBV19 and TRBJ2-7; tentatively, D is TRBD2 (5 bases). CDR3 size: 12 residues. Looked up from germline, CDR1 is LNHDA and CDR2 is SQIVND (reference sequence). Trimming shortened V by 3 bases and J by 6 bases, and 9 bases separated the two germline ends.

This chain connects TRBV7-2 to TRBJ2-7; TRBD2 agrees at 11 bases. This CDR3 region has 16 residues. Germline CDR1 and CDR2: SGHTA and FQGNSA. Unmatched junction bases numbered 8, after V lost 2 bases and J lost 5 bases. Here the CDR3 DNA reads TGTGCCAGCAGCTTAATCCTAGCGGGAGGCCATAACGAGCAGTACTTC. Translated: CASSLILAGGHNEQYF.

This rearrangement joins TRBV3-1 (or the pseudogene TRBV3-2) to TRBJ1-4, with D maybe TRBD1 (6 bases). Trimming pared 2 bases from V and 8 bases from J, leaving 12 bases between. Germline V CDR1 and CDR2: LGHDT, YNNKEL (reference sequence). This CDR3 region has 14 residues. The CDR3 nucleotides are TGTGCCAGCAGCCAAAGTCGGGGGGCGGAAAAACTGTTTTTT. Translating gives CASSQSRGAEKLFF.

This sequence joins TRBV10-2 and TRBJ1-1, with D perhaps TRBD1 (6 bases). V was pared by 6 bases and J by 8 bases, with 13 bases between. The CDR3 has 12 amino acids. CDR1 is WSHSY, CDR2 SAAADI, per germline. The CDR3 coding sequence is TGCGCCAGCAGGGTGAGGACAGACGAAGCTTTCTTT. This translates into CASRVRTDEAFF.

The chain joins TRBV7-9 to TRBJ1-6; perhaps TRBD1 as D (6 bases). CDR1 and CDR2 from the germline V gene are SEHNR and FQNEAQ (reference sequence). The CDR3 length is 13 residues. V dropped 2 bases and J dropped 7 bases, with 6 bases sitting between them. CDR3 sequence reads: CASSLQGNSPLHF. For the CDR3, the DNA is TGTGCCAGCAGCTTACAGGGGAATTCACCCCTCCACTTT.

This clone was seen a handful of times. This chain uses TRBV29-1 with TRBJ1-6, with TRBD1 matching over 7 bases. The CDR3 consists of 13 residues. Per the germline V gene, CDR1 is SQVTM and CDR2 is ANQGSEA. V shed 6 bases, J shed 9 bases, and the junction held 8 bases outside the gene matches. In DNA form, the CDR3 reads TGCAGCGTCGGGACAGATTCTAGTTCACCCCTCCACTTT. It translates to CSVGTDSSSPLHF.

V is TRBV18 and J is TRBJ2-3; 9 bases map to TRBD2. The germline CDR1 and CDR2 sequences are KGHSH and LQKENI. This CDR3 is 16 amino acids long. Germline trimming cut 3 bases from V and 6 bases from J; bases unmatched to any gene: 10. CDR3 amino acids: CASSPPSGGPWDTQYF. DNA for the CDR3: TGTGCCAGCTCACCGCCCAGCGGGGGGCCCTGGGATACGCAGTATTTT.

This clone was picked up a small number of times. This chain links TRBV12-3 or TRBV12-4 with TRBJ2-5; the D gene is possibly TRBD2 (7 bases). The CDR3 is 13 residues long. Trimming shortened V by 3 bases and J by 10 bases, and 15 bases separated the two germline ends. The CDR3 coding sequence is TGTGCCAGCAGTTTGGGGGGGCGGGAAGGCCAGTACTTC. This translates into CASSLGGREGQYF.

The V gene is TRBV10-3, the J gene TRBJ1-5; TRBD1 aligns across 7 bases. In germline, CDR1 is ENHRY, CDR2 SYGVKD. The CDR3 covers 16 residues. V dropped 2 bases and J dropped 1; count of bases not matched to a gene: 5. As DNA, the CDR3 is TGTGCCATCAGTGAGGCCCAGACAGGGAGCAATCAGCCCCAGCATTTT. Its protein product is CAISEAQTGSNQPQHF.

J is TRBJ2-4 and V is TRBV5-4; perhaps TRBD2 as D (7 bases). Trimming took off 0 bases at V and 3 bases at J, with 16 bases between the two ends. Germline V gene sequence: CDR1 SGHNT, CDR2 YYREEE (reference sequence). The CDR3 has 17 residues. CDR3 nucleotide sequence: TGTGCCAGCAGCTTGGAACAGGGAGGGATGGGCAAAAACATTCAGTACTTC. Its translation is CASSLEQGGMGKNIQYF.

The chain is built from TRBV7-3 and TRBJ2-2; D gene ambiguous. V lost 7 bases, J lost 5 bases, and 5 bases lay in between. This CDR3 contains 11 residues. The germline V gene has CDR1 SGHTA and CDR2 FQGTGA. The CDR3 DNA reads TGTGCCAGCACGCGAACCGGGGAGCTGTTTTTT. Its translation: CASTRTGELFF.

V and J are TRBV24-1 and TRBJ2-4; D is possibly TRBD2 (5 bases). This CDR3 is built from 14 residues. The V end was cut by 5 bases, the J end by 1 base, with 8 bases between. Germline V gene sequence: CDR1 KGHDR, CDR2 SFDVKD. CDR3 DNA sequence: TGTGCCACCAGTGGTACGGGGGCCAAAAACATTCAGTACTTC. Protein product: CATSGTGAKNIQYF.

The chain combines TRBV29-1 with TRBJ1-1; 12 bases align to TRBD1. J gave up 1 base and V 7 bases, and 4 bases lay outside the gene matches. This CDR3 comprises 14 residues. CDR1 is SQVTM and CDR2 is ANQGSEA in the germline V gene. The CDR3 protein is CSALGQGANTEAFF. The CDR3 region has the DNA TGCAGCGCCCTGGGACAGGGGGCGAACACTGAAGCTTTCTTT. Drawing the rest from reference TRBV29-1 and TRBJ1-1, the complete variable domain is SAVISQKPSRDICQRGTSLTIQCQVDSQVTMMFWYRQQPGQSLTLIATANQGSEATYESGFVIDKFPISRPNLTFSTLTVSNMSPEDSSIYLCSALGQGANTEAFFGQGTRLTVV.

CDR3 sequence (DNA): TGTGCCTCCGAGTGGGGGGGCACAGATACGCAGTATTTT. Protein: CASEWGGTDTQYF. The rearrangement links TRBV12-3 or TRBV12-4 to TRBJ2-3, with D possibly TRBD2 on 6 matching bases. The CDR3 consists of 13 residues. V lost 11 bases, J lost 1 base, and 13 bases lay in between.

This chain links TRBV6-1 with TRBJ2-7, with 10 bases fitting TRBD2. V lost 3 bases and J lost 6; bases outside the gene matches: 5. The CDR3 is 14 residues long. CDR1 and CDR2 (germline): MNHNS, SASEGT. CDR3 residues: CASSDLAGVIEQYF. The CDR3 nucleotides read TGTGCCAGCAGTGATCTAGCGGGAGTAATCGAGCAGTACTTC.

The chain combines TRBV30 with TRBJ1-5; D is unresolved. The germline V gene has CDR1 GTSNPN and CDR2 SVGIG (reference sequence). CDR3 length equals 13 residues. Trimming stripped 0 bases from V and 4 bases from J, with 7 bases between. Written as DNA, the CDR3 is TGTGCCTGGAGTGTACGGGGTAATCAGCCCCAGCATTTT. Its protein product is CAWSVRGNQPQHF.

This rearrangement joins TRBV9 to TRBJ1-2, with 8 bases that match TRBD1. The length of the CDR3 is 18 residues. Germline V gene sequence: CDR1 SGDLS, CDR2 YYNGEE. After removal of 2 bases from V and 8 bases from J, the junction contained 20 bases not matched to a gene. The CDR3 DNA sequence: TGTGCCAGCAGCGTCGATGACGGACAGGGTGTTTTTTCGGGGGGCTACACCTTC. The encoded protein is CASSVDDGQGVFSGGYTF.

The chain joins TRBV5-1 to TRBJ2-3; the match to TRBD2 covers 11 bases. CDR1 and CDR2 (germline): SGHRS, YFSETQ. CDR3 length equals 16 residues. Trimming took 4 bases from V and 5 from J; bases not matched to a gene: 9. This CDR3 is CASSQSTSGILDTQYF. The CDR3 DNA reads TGCGCCAGCAGCCAGTCGACTAGCGGGATTTTAGATACGCAGTATTTT. The full variable domain, in which reference TRBV5-1 and TRBJ2-3 provide the parts outside the CDR3, is KAGVTQTPRYLIKTRGQQVTLSCSPISGHRSVSWYQQTPGQGLQFLFEYFSETQRNKGNFPGRFSGRQFSNSRSEMNVSTLELGDSALYLCASSQSTSGILDTQYFGPGTRLTVL.

The chain is built from TRBV19 and TRBJ1-4; unclear D gene. The CDR3 has 15 amino acids. From germline, CDR1 is LNHDA and CDR2 SQIVND (reference sequence). V shed 7 bases and J shed 0 bases, with 12 bases lying between them. CDR3: CASKATLTTNEKLFF. In DNA form, the CDR3 reads TGTGCCAGTAAAGCCACTCTTACAACTAATGAAAAACTGTTTTTT.

This CDR3 reads CASSSRLAEVRETQYF. As DNA, the CDR3 is TGTGCCAGCAGCTCCAGACTAGCGGAGGTCCGGGAGACCCAGTACTTC. The chain joins TRBV3-1 (or the pseudogene TRBV3-2) to TRBJ2-5; 9 bases align to TRBD2. V was pared by 5 bases and J by 5 bases, with 12 bases of the junction left unmatched. CDR1 and CDR2 (germline): LGHDT, YNNKEL (reference sequence). The CDR3 has 16 residues.

The chain is built from TRBV11-2 and TRBJ1-2, with TRBD1 as a possible D gene (5 bases). CDR1 is SGHAT, CDR2 FQNNGV, per germline. The CDR3 consists of 14 residues. Trimming took 5 bases from V and 2 from J, leaving 12 bases between them. CDR3 sequence reads: CASSRAGPNYGYTF. The CDR3 bases are TGTGCCAGCAGCAGGGCGGGGCCCAACTATGGCTACACCTTC.

CDR3: CASGGTGVHEQYF. CDR3 nucleotide sequence: TGTGCCAGCGGCGGGACAGGGGTCCACGAGCAGTACTTC. The V gene is TRBV7-2, the J gene TRBJ2-7, with 10 positions matching TRBD1. V trimming: 8 bases; J trimming: 5 bases; junction bases outside the gene matches: 6. Germline CDR1 is SGHTA and CDR2 is FQGNSA. The CDR3 is 13 residues long. The whole variable domain, filled in from reference TRBV7-2 and TRBJ2-7, reads GAGVSQSPSNKVTEKGKDVELRCDPISGHTALYWYRQSLGQGLEFLIYFQGNSAPDKSGLPSDRFSAERTGGSVSTLTIQRTQQEDSAVYLCASGGTGVHEQYFGPGTRLTVT.

The chain joins TRBV4-2 to TRBJ2-1; 12 bases are shared with TRBD2. The CDR3 runs to 18 residues. With 1 base clipped from V and 7 bases from J, the junction kept 11 bases outside the gene matches. Germline CDR1 is LGHNA and CDR2 is YNFKEQ. The CDR3 sequence is CASSQAYTSGGPGNEQFF. CDR3 bases: TGTGCCAGCAGCCAAGCCTATACTAGCGGGGGGCCCGGAAATGAGCAGTTCTTC.

The chain couples TRBV9 to TRBJ2-1, with 9 bases that match TRBD1. V trimming: 4 bases; J trimming: 7 bases; junction bases outside the gene matches: 6. The germline V gene encodes CDR1 SGDLS and CDR2 YYNGEE. The CDR3 is 14 residues long. The CDR3 sequence is CASSSRGTGNEQFF. CDR3 in DNA: TGTGCCAGCAGCTCAAGAGGGACAGGGAATGAGCAGTTCTTC.

The rearrangement links TRBV18 to TRBJ1-2; D gene ambiguous. The CDR3 contains 13 residues. Deletions cut 2 bases from V and 4 bases from J, with 8 bases between. Per the germline V gene, CDR1 is KGHSH and CDR2 is LQKENI. The CDR3 reads CASSPEEAYGYTF. DNA of the CDR3: TGTGCCAGCTCACCAGAGGAGGCCTATGGCTACACCTTC. Looking up the rest from reference TRBV18 and TRBJ1-2 gives the full variable domain: NAGVMQNPRHLVRRRGQEARLRCSPMKGHSHVYWYRQLPEEGLKFMVYLQKENIIDESGMPKERFSAEFPKEGPSILRIQQVVRGDSAAYFCASSPEEAYGYTFGSGTRLTVV.

This chain uses TRBV3-1 (or the pseudogene TRBV3-2) with TRBJ1-2; D unresolved. Germline CDR1 and CDR2: LGHDT and YNNKEL (reference sequence). V lost 1 base, J lost 2 bases, and 11 bases lay in between. The CDR3 length is 15 residues. The CDR3 loop is CASSQGRSRNYGYTF. As DNA, the CDR3 is TGTGCCAGCAGCCAAGGAAGGTCTAGGAACTATGGCTACACCTTC.

This chain joins TRBV24-1 and TRBJ2-5, with D unclear. Trimming took 2 bases from V and 0 from J, leaving 9 bases between them. Germline CDR1 reads KGHDR; CDR2 reads SFDVKD. The CDR3 extends over 15 amino acids. The CDR3 spells CATSDSPTDQETQYF. In nucleotides, the CDR3 is TGTGCCACCAGTGATTCCCCCACGGACCAAGAGACCCAGTACTTC.

The chain employs TRBV4-3 and TRBJ2-7; 8 bases fit TRBD1. Losses at the gene ends were 4 bases for V and 6 bases for J; bases not matched to a gene: 8. The CDR3 has 14 residues. The germline CDR1 and CDR2 sequences are LGHNA and YSLEER. This chain's CDR3 is CASSPHYQGAEQYF. The CDR3 DNA reads TGCGCCAGCAGCCCCCACTATCAGGGGGCCGAGCAGTACTTC.

This clone was picked up a small number of times. The chain has TRBV6-2 or TRBV6-3 and TRBJ2-7; TRBD2 matches at 9 bases. V shed 4 bases and J 4 bases; nucleotides not matched to a gene: 11. The CDR3 is 16 amino acids. The germline V gene encodes CDR1 MNHEY and CDR2 SVGEGT. The CDR3 DNA follows: TGTGCCAGCAGTTGGACCGCCGGGACTAGCAAATACGAGCAGTACTTC. This codes for CASSWTAGTSKYEQYF.